This T cell receptor (beta chain) was recorded in a study of early stage breast cancer tumors. Study results and caveats: Functional markers like CD4, CD8 and FOXP3 were missed in bulk sequencing.

Deletions cut 4 bases from V and 1 base from J, with 14 bases between. CDR1 and CDR2 from the germline V gene are SGHNT and YYREEE (reference sequence). The length of the CDR3 is 16 residues. The method was immunoSEQ multiplex PCR; TCRdb's version includes in-frame clones alone and lacks a portion of them. The repertoire has some 30,000 clones, 84% of them found once; the top ten carry about 9.4%. Comment on this clone: Its antigen is not known.

Sequencing was done on a sample of blood. This chain joins TRBV5-4 and TRBJ2-2, with D perhaps TRBD1 or TRBD2 (5 bases each). The receptor's source is a person aged 45-60 years with breast cancer. CDR3 sequence (DNA): TGTGCCAGCAGCCCCGGGGCTAGATTGAACACCGGGGAGCTGTTTTTT. Translation: CASSPGARLNTGELFF. Complete variable domain (other parts from reference TRBV5-4 and TRBJ2-2): ETGVTQSPTHLIKTRGQQVTLRCSSQSGHNTVSWYQQALGQGPQFIFQYYREEENGRGNFPPRFSGLQFPNYSSELNVNALELDDSALYLCASSPGARLNTGELFFGEGSRLTVL.